Below, 15 T cell receptor beta chains from the same sample are listed, as sequenced in a study of identical twins. TCRdb ran MiXCR on the 5' RACE reads and lists one entry per CDR3 protein. Of a few hundred thousand distinct CDR3 sequences in the sample, 9% to 10% were seen once. This sample was also put to use in a study of yellow fever vaccine responses in identical twins.

Sequenced sample: PBMCs. The receptors come from a woman aged 18-29 years in good health.

This clonotype was seen a few times. The chain combines TRBV12-3 or TRBV12-4 with TRBJ2-7; the match to TRBD1 covers 9 bases. The CDR3 extends over 13 amino acids. The V and J ends lost 5 bases and 3 bases, in that order; junction bases with no gene match: 2. The DNA of the CDR3 is TGTGCCAGCAGTAGGACAGGGGACTACGAGCAGTACTTC. Protein: CASSRTGDYEQYF.

Many counts were recorded for this clonotype. The chain has TRBV18 and TRBJ1-4; unclear D gene. Germline V gives CDR1 KGHSH, CDR2 LQKENI. This CDR3 spans 14 amino acids. Trimming shortened V by 3 bases and J by 0 bases, and 5 bases separated the two germline ends. The CDR3 spells CASSPVATNEKLFF. The CDR3 DNA reads TGTGCCAGCTCACCCGTAGCAACTAATGAAAAACTGTTTTTT.

The gene calls are TRBV18 and TRBJ2-6; no reliable D call. Germline V gene sequence: CDR1 KGHSH, CDR2 LQKENI. The CDR3 runs to 16 residues. The V and J ends lost 6 bases and 0 bases respectively, with 12 bases between them. The CDR3 loop reads CASSTAPDSGANVLTF. The CDR3 region has the DNA TGTGCCAGCTCTACAGCCCCTGACTCTGGGGCCAACGTCCTGACTTTC. The whole variable domain, remainder taken from reference TRBV18 and TRBJ2-6, is NAGVMQNPRHLVRRRGQEARLRCSPMKGHSHVYWYRQLPEEGLKFMVYLQKENIIDESGMPKERFSAEFPKEGPSILRIQQVVRGDSAAYFCASSTAPDSGANVLTFGAGSRLTVL.

This clonotype was recorded a few times. V usage is TRBV7-2 and J usage is TRBJ1-4; weak D call: TRBD1 (5 bases). Trimming shortened V by 5 bases and J by 4 bases, and 11 bases separated the two germline ends. The CDR3 is 14 residues long. Germline CDR1 and CDR2: SGHTA and FQGNSA. CDR3 nucleotide sequence: TGTGCCAGCAGCCCGGGACGGATTAATGAAAAACTGTTTTTT. Protein: CASSPGRINEKLFF.

This clonotype was counted only a few times. The chain combines TRBV28 with TRBJ2-7; 7 bases are shared with TRBD2. Germline V gene sequence: CDR1 MDHEN, CDR2 SYDVKM. V was clipped by 6 bases and J by 2 bases; unmatched bases: 7. The CDR3 is 14 amino acids. The CDR3 loop reads CASRDGGGTYEQYF. The DNA for the CDR3 is TGTGCCAGCAGGGACGGGGGAGGGACCTACGAGCAGTACTTC.

The table lists this clonotype with a few counts. The V call is TRBV9, the J call TRBJ2-1; D is possibly TRBD2 (5 bases). The CDR3 consists of 14 residues. The V gene lost 0 bases and the J gene lost 7 bases, with 11 bases spanning the gap. The germline V gene has CDR1 SGDLS and CDR2 YYNGEE. The DNA of the CDR3 is TGTGCCAGCAGCGTAGGGGTTAGCGCGAATGAGCAGTTCTTC. Amino acids: CASSVGVSANEQFF.

The chain recombines TRBV6-5 with TRBJ1-1; D gene ambiguous. Germline V gene lookup returns CDR1 MNHEY and CDR2 SVGAGI. The length of the CDR3 is 12 residues. V dropped 5 bases and J dropped 12 bases, with 16 bases sitting between them. The CDR3 here is CASSDALTGSFF. The CDR3 DNA reads as TGTGCCAGCAGTGACGCTTTGACGGGGTCTTTCTTT.

In its sample, this clonotype was seen a few times. V and J are TRBV18 and TRBJ2-1; 9 nucleotides align to TRBD1. Germline CDR1 and CDR2: KGHSH and LQKENI. This CDR3 comprises 21 residues. V lost 0 bases, J lost 6 bases, and 21 bases stayed unmatched. The CDR3 DNA reads as TGTGCCAGCTCACCACCCCCCGGAACAGGGGGCTTCTGGGGGACCCCCAATGAGCAGTTCTTC. It yields the protein CASSPPPGTGGFWGTPNEQFF.

The table lists this clonotype with many counts. The chain joins TRBV7-7 to TRBJ2-2, with D maybe TRBD1 (5 bases). From germline, CDR1 is SSHAT and CDR2 FNYEAQ (reference sequence). CDR3 size: 13 residues. CDR3 nucleotide sequence: TGTGCTAGCCGGACAACGAACACCGGGGAGCTGTTTTTT. Translating it yields CASRTTNTGELFF.

There are many counts of this clonotype. The chain combines TRBV5-1 with TRBJ2-1, with 8 bases identical to TRBD2. V trimming: 5 bases; J trimming: 0 bases; junction bases outside the gene matches: 4. Germline V gives CDR1 SGHRS, CDR2 YFSETQ. The length of the CDR3 is 15 residues. CDR3 residues: CASSRGGSSYNEQFF. CDR3 in DNA: TGCGCCAGCAGTCGCGGGGGGAGCTCCTACAATGAGCAGTTCTTC.

The chain carries TRBV30 and TRBJ2-5, with a weak D call TRBD1 (5 bases). Germline CDR1 GTSNPN, CDR2 SVGIG (reference sequence). V lost 8 bases and J 5 bases, leaving 15 bases between the germline ends. This CDR3 comprises 12 residues. Here the CDR3 DNA reads TGTGCCGGCTTCAGGGTTGGCGAGACCCAGTACTTC. Translating it yields CAGFRVGETQYF.

This clonotype showed up just a few times. The V gene is TRBV12-3 or TRBV12-4, the J gene TRBJ2-1; D might be TRBD2 (5 bases). Trimming took 3 bases from V and 3 from J, leaving 18 bases between them. This CDR3 contains 17 residues. The CDR3 nucleotides are TGTGCCAGCAGTTTTAGGTTGGGAGTTTGGGACTACAATGAGCAGTTCTTC. The encoded protein is CASSFRLGVWDYNEQFF.

This clonotype appeared a few times. V usage is TRBV6-5 and J usage is TRBJ2-7, with TRBD2 matching 12 bases. The CDR3 is 16 residues long. The ends lost 4 bases at V and 5 bases at J; junction bases unmatched: 9. CDR1 and CDR2 (germline): MNHEY, SVGAGI. Here the CDR3 reads CASSSGLAGPLNEQYF. The CDR3 region has the DNA TGTGCCAGCAGTTCGGGACTAGCGGGCCCCCTTAACGAGCAGTACTTC.

The chain employs TRBV7-2 and TRBJ1-1, with unresolved D. The CDR3 runs to 13 residues. Germline V CDR1 and CDR2: SGHTA, FQGNSA. V was pared by 5 bases and J by 2 bases, with 9 bases between. CDR3 sequence reads: CASSTRRNTEAFF. The CDR3 region has the DNA TGTGCCAGCAGCACCCGGAGAAACACTGAAGCTTTCTTT.

This clonotype was picked up many times. This chain uses TRBV5-1 with TRBJ2-2; D unresolved. The length of the CDR3 is 15 residues. V was trimmed by 0 bases and J by 5 bases, leaving 11 bases between them. Germline V gives CDR1 SGHRS, CDR2 YFSETQ. The CDR3 here is CASSLALAGTGELFF. The CDR3, as DNA: TGCGCCAGCAGCTTGGCCCTCGCTGGGACCGGGGAGCTGTTTTTT.